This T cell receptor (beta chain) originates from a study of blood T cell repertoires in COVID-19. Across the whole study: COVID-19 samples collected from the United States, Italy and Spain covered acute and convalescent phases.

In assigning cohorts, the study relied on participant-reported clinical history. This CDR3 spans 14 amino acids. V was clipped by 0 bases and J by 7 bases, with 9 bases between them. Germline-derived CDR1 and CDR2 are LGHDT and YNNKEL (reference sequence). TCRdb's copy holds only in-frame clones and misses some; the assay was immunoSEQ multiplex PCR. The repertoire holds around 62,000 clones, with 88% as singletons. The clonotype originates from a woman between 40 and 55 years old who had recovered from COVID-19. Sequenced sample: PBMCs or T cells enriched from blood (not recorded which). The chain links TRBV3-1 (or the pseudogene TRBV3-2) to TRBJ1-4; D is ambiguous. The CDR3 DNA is TGTGCCAGCAGCCAAGACCCCGGTATTGAAAAACTGTTTTTT. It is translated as CASSQDPGIEKLFF.